This T cell receptor (beta chain) was documented in a study of beta chain features in type 1 diabetes. This clone was counted only a few times. Sequencing targeted expressed TCRB transcripts, as all isolated RNA had been reverse transcribed. The data were produced by immunoSEQ multiplex PCR, yet TCRdb's version contains in-frame clones alone and is incomplete. The sample includes 970,000 or so clones, under 20% of them seen just once. Germline loops: CDR1 MNHNS, CDR2 SASEGT. Between the trimmed V and J ends, which lost 9 bases and 9 bases, there was a span of 24 bases. This CDR3 has 15 amino acids. This rearrangement joins TRBV6-1 to TRBJ2-1; D possibly matches TRBD1 or TRBD2 (5 bases each). Sequencing was done on a sample of naive CD4+ T cells from blood. The receptor comes from a woman under 30 in good health. The CDR3 DNA reads as TGTGCCAGGATCTGGGGGTCCCTCCCGGGTAGTGAGCAGTTCTTC. The encoded protein is CARIWGSLPGSEQFF.